This T cell receptor (beta chain) was documented in a study of vaccination and CD4 T cells after COVID-19. Study at large: Stimulation used overlapping spike peptides from SARS-CoV-2, HCoV-NL63, HCoV-OC43 and HCoV-229E. Points from the study as a whole: In convalescent patients, a median approximately 83% of post-vaccine SARS-CoV-2-reactive clones appeared only after vaccination.

The CDR3 extends over 18 amino acids. The V segment lost 3 bases and the J segment 6 bases; nucleotides outside the gene matches: 10. CDR1 and CDR2 from the germline V gene are MNHEY and SMNVEV (reference sequence). Comments on this clonotype: Its antigen is unidentified.

The treatment denotes: approximately 11-day PBMC culture with coronavirus spike peptide pools or control peptides (ViraFEST assay). ViraFEST grew antigen-specific T cells using peptide pools, then sequenced TCRs. Sequencing of DNA taken from cultured CD4+ T cells relied on the Oncomine TCR Beta short-read assay. Genomic DNA from cultured CD4+ T cells was extracted. TCRdb called the PCR reads again in MiXCR, with one record for every CDR3 protein. The data show more than 20,000 distinct CDR3 sequences, 40% to 60% seen once. V and J are TRBV27 and TRBJ2-3, with TRBD2 matching 15 bases. The sequencing input was CD4+ T cells from blood, cultured in vitro. The sequence was obtained from a human donor who had recovered from COVID-19. In nucleotides, the CDR3 is TGTGCCAGCAGTTTCACCTGGACTAGCGGGAGGGCTTGGGATACGCAGTATTTT. Protein sequence: CASSFTWTSGRAWDTQYF.